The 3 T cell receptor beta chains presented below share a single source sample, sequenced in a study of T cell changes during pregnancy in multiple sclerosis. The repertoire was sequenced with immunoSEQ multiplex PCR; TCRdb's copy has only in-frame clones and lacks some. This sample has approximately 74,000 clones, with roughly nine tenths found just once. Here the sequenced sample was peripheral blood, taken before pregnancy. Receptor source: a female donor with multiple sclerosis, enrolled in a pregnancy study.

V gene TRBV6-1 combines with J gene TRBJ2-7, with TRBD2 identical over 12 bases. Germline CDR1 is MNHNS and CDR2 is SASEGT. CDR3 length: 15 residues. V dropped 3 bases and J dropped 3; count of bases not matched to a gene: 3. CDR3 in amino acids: CASSETSGGFYEQYF. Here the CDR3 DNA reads TGTGCCAGCAGTGAGACTAGCGGGGGATTCTACGAGCAGTACTTC.

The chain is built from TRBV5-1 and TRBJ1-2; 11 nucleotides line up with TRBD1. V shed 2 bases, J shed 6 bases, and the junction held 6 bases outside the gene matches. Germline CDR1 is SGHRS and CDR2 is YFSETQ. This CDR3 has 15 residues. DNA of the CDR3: TGCGCCAGCAGCTTTTCGGGACAGGGGGTAGATGGCTACACCTTC. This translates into CASSFSGQGVDGYTF. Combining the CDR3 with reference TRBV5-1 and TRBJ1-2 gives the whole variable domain KAGVTQTPRYLIKTRGQQVTLSCSPISGHRSVSWYQQTPGQGLQFLFEYFSETQRNKGNFPGRFSGRQFSNSRSEMNVSTLELGDSALYLCASSFSGQGVDGYTFGSGTRLTVV.

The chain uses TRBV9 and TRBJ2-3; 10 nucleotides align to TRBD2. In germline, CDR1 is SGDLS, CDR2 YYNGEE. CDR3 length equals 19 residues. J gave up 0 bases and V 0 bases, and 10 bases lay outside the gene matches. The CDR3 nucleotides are TGTGCCAGCAGCGTAGGCCCCGGGTTAGCGGGGGGAAGCACAGATACGCAGTATTTT. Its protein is CASSVGPGLAGGSTDTQYF.